This entry describes one TCR beta chain. This sample was included in a study of blood T cell repertoires in COVID-19. Study overall: Italy, Spain and the United States were the sources of the convalescent and acute COVID-19 samples. PBMCs, B-cell-depleted T cells, or T cells provided the cDNA or gDNA that made up the material.

The germline V gene encodes CDR1 MNHEY and CDR2 SVGAGI. Trimming removed 0 bases from V and 2 bases from J, with 14 bases in between. The CDR3 is 16 amino acids. Original methodology: Using reference gene primer amplification, nucleated cell counts were estimated. Sequencing was performed with immunoSEQ multiplex PCR; in TCRdb, only in-frame clones are kept and a portion is missing. That table gives V, J and clone size, and the DNA gave D and trimming. This sample has roughly 120,000 clones; 70% to 90% occur once, and the top ten carry about 2.2%. The J gene is TRBJ2-7, the V gene TRBV6-5; the D is unclear. The sequenced sample was peripheral blood. This TCR came from a young man with acute or convalescent COVID-19. Here the CDR3 reads CASSYSYGRFAYEQYV. CDR3 in DNA: TGTGCCAGCAGTTACTCGTACGGCAGGTTTGCCTACGAGCAGTACGTC.